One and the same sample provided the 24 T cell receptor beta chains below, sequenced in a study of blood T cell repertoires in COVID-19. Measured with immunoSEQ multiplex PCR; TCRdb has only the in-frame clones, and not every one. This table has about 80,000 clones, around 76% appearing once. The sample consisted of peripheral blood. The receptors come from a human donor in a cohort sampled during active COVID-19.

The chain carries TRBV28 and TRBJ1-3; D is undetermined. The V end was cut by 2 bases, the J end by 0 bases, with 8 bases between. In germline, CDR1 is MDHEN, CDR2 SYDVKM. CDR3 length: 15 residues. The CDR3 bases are TGTGCCAGCAGTTTAGATCCGGTCTCTGGAAACACCATATATTTT. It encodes CASSLDPVSGNTIYF. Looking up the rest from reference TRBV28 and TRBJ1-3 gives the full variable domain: DVKVTQSSRYLVKRTGEKVFLECVQDMDHENMFWYRQDPGLGLRLIYFSYDVKMKEKGDIPEGYSVSREKKERFSLILESASTNQTSMYLCASSLDPVSGNTIYFGEGSWLTVV.

For the CDR3, the DNA is TGTGCCAGCACCACCGACAGGCGGAGCACTGAAGCTTTCTTT. Its protein is CASTTDRRSTEAFF. V gene TRBV6-6 combines with J gene TRBJ1-1; D may be TRBD1 (6 bases). With 7 bases removed from V and 4 bases from J, the gap between germline ends came to 16 bases. The germline V gene encodes CDR1 MNHNY and CDR2 SVGAGI (reference sequence). The CDR3 runs to 14 residues.

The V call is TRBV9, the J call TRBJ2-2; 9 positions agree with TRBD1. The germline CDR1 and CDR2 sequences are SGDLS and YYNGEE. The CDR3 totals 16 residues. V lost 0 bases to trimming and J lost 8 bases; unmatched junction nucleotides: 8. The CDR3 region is CASSVDGQGILGELFF. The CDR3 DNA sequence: TGTGCCAGCAGCGTAGATGGACAGGGGATTTTGGGGGAGCTGTTTTTT.

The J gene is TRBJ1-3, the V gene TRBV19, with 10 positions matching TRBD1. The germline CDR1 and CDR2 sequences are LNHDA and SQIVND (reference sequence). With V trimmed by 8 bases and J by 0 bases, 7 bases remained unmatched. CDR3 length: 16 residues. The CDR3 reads CASRTGGALSGNTIYF. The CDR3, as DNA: TGTGCCAGTCGGACAGGGGGTGCTCTCTCTGGAAACACCATATATTTT.

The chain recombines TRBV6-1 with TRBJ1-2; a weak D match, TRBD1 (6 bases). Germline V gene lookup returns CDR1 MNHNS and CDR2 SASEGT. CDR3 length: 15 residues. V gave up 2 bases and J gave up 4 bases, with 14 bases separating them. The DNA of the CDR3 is TGTGCCAGCAGTGAAATCGAGCTAGGGGGCTATGGCTACACCTTC. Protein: CASSEIELGGYGYTF.

CDR3 in amino acids: CASRTGTASTDTQYF. The CDR3 DNA sequence: TGCGCCAGCCGGACCGGGACAGCTAGCACAGATACGCAGTATTTT. The rearrangement uses TRBV5-1 and TRBJ2-3; 7 positions agree with TRBD1. V lost 7 bases to trimming and J lost 0 bases; unmatched junction nucleotides: 8. This CDR3 comprises 15 residues. Germline lookup yields CDR1 SGHRS and CDR2 YFSETQ.

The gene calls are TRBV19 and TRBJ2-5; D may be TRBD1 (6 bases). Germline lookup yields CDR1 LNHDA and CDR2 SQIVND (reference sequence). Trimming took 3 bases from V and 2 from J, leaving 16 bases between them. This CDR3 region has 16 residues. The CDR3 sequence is CASSIFWTEGQETQYF. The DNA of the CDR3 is TGTGCCAGTAGTATCTTTTGGACAGAAGGACAAGAGACCCAGTACTTC.

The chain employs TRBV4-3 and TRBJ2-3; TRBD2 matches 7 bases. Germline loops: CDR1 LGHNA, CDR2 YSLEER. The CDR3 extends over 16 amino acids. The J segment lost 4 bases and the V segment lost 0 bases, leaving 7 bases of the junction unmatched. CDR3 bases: TGCGCCAGCAGCCAAGATAGCGGGTACCCCCCAGATACGCAGTATTTT. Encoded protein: CASSQDSGYPPDTQYF.

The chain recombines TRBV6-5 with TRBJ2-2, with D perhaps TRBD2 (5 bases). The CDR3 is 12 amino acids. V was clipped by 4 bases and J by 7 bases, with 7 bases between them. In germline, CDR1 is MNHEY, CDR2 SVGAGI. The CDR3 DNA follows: TGTGCCAGCAGTTGGGGAGACGGGGAGCTGTTTTTT. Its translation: CASSWGDGELFF.

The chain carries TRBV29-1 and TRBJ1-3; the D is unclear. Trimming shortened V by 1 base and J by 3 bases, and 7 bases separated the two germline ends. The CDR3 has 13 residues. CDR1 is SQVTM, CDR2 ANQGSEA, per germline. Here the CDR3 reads CSVEGAYGNTIYF. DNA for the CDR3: TGCAGCGTTGAAGGGGCGTATGGAAACACCATATATTTT. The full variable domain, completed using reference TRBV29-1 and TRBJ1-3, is SAVISQKPSRDICQRGTSLTIQCQVDSQVTMMFWYRQQPGQSLTLIATANQGSEATYESGFVIDKFPISRPNLTFSTLTVSNMSPEDSSIYLCSVEGAYGNTIYFGEGSWLTVV.

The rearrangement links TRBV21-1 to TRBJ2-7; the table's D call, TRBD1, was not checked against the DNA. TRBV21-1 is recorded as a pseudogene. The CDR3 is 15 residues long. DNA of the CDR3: TGTGCCAGCAGCAGGGAGACAGGGGGCTCCTACGAGCAGTACGTC. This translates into CASSRETGGSYEQYV.

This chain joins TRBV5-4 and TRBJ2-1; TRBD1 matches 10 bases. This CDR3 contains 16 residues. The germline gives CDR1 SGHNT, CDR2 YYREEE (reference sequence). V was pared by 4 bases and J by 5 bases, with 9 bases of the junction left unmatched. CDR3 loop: CASSVGTGEGHNEQFF. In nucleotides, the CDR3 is TGTGCCAGCAGCGTCGGGACAGGGGAGGGACACAATGAGCAGTTCTTC.

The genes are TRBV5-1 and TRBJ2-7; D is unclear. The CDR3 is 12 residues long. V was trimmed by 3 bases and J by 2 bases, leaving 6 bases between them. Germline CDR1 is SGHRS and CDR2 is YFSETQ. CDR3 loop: CASSSQTYEQYF. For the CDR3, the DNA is TGCGCCAGCAGCTCCCAGACCTACGAGCAGTACTTC.

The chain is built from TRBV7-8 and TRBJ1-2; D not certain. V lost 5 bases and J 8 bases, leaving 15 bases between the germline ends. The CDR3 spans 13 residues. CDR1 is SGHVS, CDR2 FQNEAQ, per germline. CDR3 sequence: CASSPPAWEGYTF. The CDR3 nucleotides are TGTGCCAGCAGCCCGCCGGCTTGGGAGGGCTACACCTTC.

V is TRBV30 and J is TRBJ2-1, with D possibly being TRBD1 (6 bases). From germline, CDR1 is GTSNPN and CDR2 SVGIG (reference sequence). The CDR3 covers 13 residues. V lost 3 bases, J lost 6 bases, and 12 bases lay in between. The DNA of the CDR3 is TGTGCCTGGAGGGGGCAGGGGATCAATGAGCAGTTCTTC. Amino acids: CAWRGQGINEQFF.

CDR3 nucleotides: TGTGCCACCAGCAGAGATCCAACAGGGGTCCAGAATGAAAAACTGTTTTTT. This sequence encodes CATSRDPTGVQNEKLFF. The chain carries TRBV15 and TRBJ1-4, with TRBD1 matching 7 bases. V gave up 0 bases and J gave up 5 bases; unmatched junction bases: 9. Looked up from germline, CDR1 is LNHNV and CDR2 is YYDKDF (reference sequence). The CDR3 covers 17 residues.

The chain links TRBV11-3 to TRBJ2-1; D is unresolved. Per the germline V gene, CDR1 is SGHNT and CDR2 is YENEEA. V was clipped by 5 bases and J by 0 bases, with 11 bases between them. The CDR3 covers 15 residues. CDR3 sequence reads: CASSESTGSYNEQFF. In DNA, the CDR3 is TGTGCCAGCAGCGAATCGACGGGCTCCTACAATGAGCAGTTCTTC.

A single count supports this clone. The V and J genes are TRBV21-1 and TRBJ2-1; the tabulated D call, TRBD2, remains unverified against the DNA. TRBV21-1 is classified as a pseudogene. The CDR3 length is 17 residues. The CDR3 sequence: CASILGTSGRDLNEQFF. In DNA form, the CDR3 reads TGTGCCAGCATCCTCGGGACTAGCGGGAGGGACCTTAATGAGCAGTTCTTC.

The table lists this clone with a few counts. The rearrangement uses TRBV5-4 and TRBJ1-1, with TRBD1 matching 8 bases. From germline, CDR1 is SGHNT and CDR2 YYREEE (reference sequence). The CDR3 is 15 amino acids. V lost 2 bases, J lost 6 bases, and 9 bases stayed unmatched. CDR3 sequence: CASSFIGQGAAEAFF. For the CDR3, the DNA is TGTGCCAGCAGCTTTATTGGGCAGGGGGCGGCTGAAGCTTTCTTT.

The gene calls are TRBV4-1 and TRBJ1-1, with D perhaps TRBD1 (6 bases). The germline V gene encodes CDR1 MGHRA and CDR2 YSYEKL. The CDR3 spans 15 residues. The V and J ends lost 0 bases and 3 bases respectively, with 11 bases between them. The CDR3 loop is CASSQEGALDTEAFF. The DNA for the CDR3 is TGCGCCAGCAGCCAAGAGGGGGCTCTGGACACTGAAGCTTTCTTT.

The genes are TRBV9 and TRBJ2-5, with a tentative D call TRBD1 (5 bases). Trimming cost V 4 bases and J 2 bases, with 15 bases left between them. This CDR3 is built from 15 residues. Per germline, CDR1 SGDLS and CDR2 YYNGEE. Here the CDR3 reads CASSTHGAYQETQYF. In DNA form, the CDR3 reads TGTGCCAGCAGCACTCATGGGGCGTATCAAGAGACCCAGTACTTC.

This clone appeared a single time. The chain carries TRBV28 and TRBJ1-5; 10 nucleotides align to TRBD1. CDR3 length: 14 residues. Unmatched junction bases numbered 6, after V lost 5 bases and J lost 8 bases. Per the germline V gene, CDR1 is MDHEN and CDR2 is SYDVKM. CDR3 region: CASSPGTGDKPQHF. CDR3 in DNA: TGTGCCAGCAGTCCAGGGACAGGGGACAAGCCCCAGCATTTT.

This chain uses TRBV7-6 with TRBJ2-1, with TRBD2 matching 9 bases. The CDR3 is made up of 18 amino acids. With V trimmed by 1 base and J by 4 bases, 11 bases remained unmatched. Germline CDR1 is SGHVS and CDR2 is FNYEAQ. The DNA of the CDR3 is TGTGCCAGCAGCTTAGTTTGGGCTAGCGGGACCTTATACAATGAGCAGTTCTTC. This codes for CASSLVWASGTLYNEQFF.

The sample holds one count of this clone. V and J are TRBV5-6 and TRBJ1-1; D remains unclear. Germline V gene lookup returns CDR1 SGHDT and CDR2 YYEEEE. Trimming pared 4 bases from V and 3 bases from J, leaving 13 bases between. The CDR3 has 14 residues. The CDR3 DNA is TGTGCCAGCAGCCCGCGGACGGGATACACTGAAGCTTTCTTT. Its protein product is CASSPRTGYTEAFF.